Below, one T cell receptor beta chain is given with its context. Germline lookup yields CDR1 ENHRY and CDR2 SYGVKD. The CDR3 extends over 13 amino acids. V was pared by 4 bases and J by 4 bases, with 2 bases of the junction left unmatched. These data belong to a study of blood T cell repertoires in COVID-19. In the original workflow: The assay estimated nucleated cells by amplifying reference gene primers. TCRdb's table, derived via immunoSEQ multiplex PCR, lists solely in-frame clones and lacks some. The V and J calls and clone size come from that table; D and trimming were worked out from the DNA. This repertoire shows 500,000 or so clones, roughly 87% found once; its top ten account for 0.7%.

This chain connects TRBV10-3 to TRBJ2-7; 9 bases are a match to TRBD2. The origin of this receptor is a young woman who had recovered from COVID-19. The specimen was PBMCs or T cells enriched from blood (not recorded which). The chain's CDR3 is CAISGLAGYEQYF. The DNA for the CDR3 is TGTGCCATCAGTGGCCTAGCGGGGTACGAGCAGTACTTC.